This passage covers 9 T cell receptor beta chains from one sample sequenced in a study of T cells in Graves' hyperthyroidism and ophthalmopathy. The source material, RNA transcripts, was used to amplify TCR beta CDR3 regions. Primed by the HTBI set, a first-round RT-PCR was run on the TCR CDR3. TCRdb passed the multiplex PCR reads through MiXCR, listing each CDR3 protein once. This table holds 450,000 to 500,000 distinct CDR3 sequences, roughly 22% found once. The sample consisted of blood. The source of these receptors is a woman aged 70 to 79 with Graves' ophthalmopathy.

The chain has TRBV7-9 and TRBJ2-7; 11 nucleotides line up with TRBD1. The germline V gene encodes CDR1 SEHNR and CDR2 FQNEAQ (reference sequence). This CDR3 is 15 amino acids long. V was pared by 4 bases and J by 5 bases, with 7 bases of the junction left unmatched. DNA for the CDR3: TGTGCCAGCAGCTCCCCGGGACAGGGGGATCACGAGCAGTACTTC. This sequence encodes CASSSPGQGDHEQYF.

This clonotype showed up many times. The gene calls are TRBV10-3 and TRBJ2-1; 7 bases are shared with TRBD1. Looked up from germline, CDR1 is ENHRY and CDR2 is SYGVKD. The CDR3 loop spans 16 amino acids. V was pared by 4 bases and J by 4 bases, with 10 bases of the junction left unmatched. The CDR3 region has the DNA TGTGCCATCAGTGTGTCAGGGACAGAAAATTACAATGAGCAGTTCTTC. Residues: CAISVSGTENYNEQFF.

V is TRBV30 and J is TRBJ1-2, with 8 bases lining up with TRBD1. The CDR3 spans 16 residues. V lost 0 bases to trimming and J lost 4 bases; unmatched junction nucleotides: 10. Germline CDR1 is GTSNPN and CDR2 is SVGIG (reference sequence). CDR3 DNA sequence: TGTGCCTGGAGTGTACTGGCAGGGGGCGCTGGCTATGGCTACACCTTC. It is translated as CAWSVLAGGAGYGYTF.

The chain couples TRBV29-1 to TRBJ2-7; the D gene is possibly TRBD2 (5 bases). The length of the CDR3 is 12 residues. V gave up 7 bases and J gave up 3 bases, with 13 bases separating them. Germline CDR1 reads SQVTM; CDR2 reads ANQGSEA. The CDR3 region has the DNA TGCAGCGCCAGGACTGTCCGCTACGAGCAGTACTTC. Translated, it gives CSARTVRYEQYF.

This clonotype was counted a few times. The V call is TRBV12-3 or TRBV12-4, the J call TRBJ1-5; D is unresolved. Trimming took 3 bases from V and 11 from J, leaving 14 bases between them. The CDR3 has 13 residues. Here the CDR3 DNA reads TGTGCCAGCAGTTTGTCGGAGGATACGGCCCAGCATTTT. Protein sequence: CASSLSEDTAQHF.

The chain combines TRBV19 with TRBJ2-2; 10 nucleotides line up with TRBD2. CDR1 is LNHDA and CDR2 is SQIVND in the germline V gene (reference sequence). The ends lost 9 bases at V and 5 bases at J; junction bases unmatched: 9. The CDR3 is 15 amino acids. The CDR3 spells CARRAGGSVTGELFF. The CDR3 nucleotides are TGTGCCAGGAGAGCGGGAGGGTCGGTGACCGGGGAGCTGTTTTTT.

This rearrangement joins TRBV7-2 to TRBJ1-1; tentative D call: TRBD1 (6 bases). There are 14 residues in the CDR3. Per the germline V gene, CDR1 is SGHTA and CDR2 is FQGNSA. Trimming took 1 base from V and 7 from J, leaving 13 bases between them. The CDR3 is CASSLEGGWDEAFF. CDR3 bases: TGTGCCAGCAGCTTAGAGGGGGGCTGGGATGAAGCTTTCTTT.

The rearrangement joins TRBV19 to TRBJ1-1; D gene ambiguous. CDR1 is LNHDA, CDR2 SQIVND, per germline (reference sequence). V was trimmed by 0 bases and J by 1 base, leaving 6 bases between them. This CDR3 is built from 14 residues. The CDR3 coding sequence is TGTGCCAGTAGTATAGATTCAAGGAACACTGAAGCTTTCTTT. Protein sequence: CASSIDSRNTEAFF.

The V call is TRBV20-1, the J call TRBJ1-6; TRBD1 aligns across 7 bases. This CDR3 comprises 16 residues. The J segment lost 5 bases and the V segment lost 3 bases, leaving 10 bases of the junction unmatched. Germline V gene lookup returns CDR1 DFQATT and CDR2 SNEGSKA (reference sequence). The CDR3 bases are TGCAGTGCTAGGGCCTGGACAGGACGTCATAATTCACCCCTCCACTTT. Translated, it gives CSARAWTGRHNSPLHF.